This T cell receptor beta chain was sequenced for a study of identical twins. One entry per CDR3 protein results from TCRdb running MiXCR on the 5' RACE reads. The sample lists 450,000 to 600,000 distinct CDR3 sequences; approximately 20% were seen once. This CDR3 spans 13 amino acids. The ends were cut back, 4 bases at V and 3 bases at J, with 12 bases in the middle. The germline V gene encodes CDR1 SQVTM and CDR2 ANQGSEA. These data were also reused for a study on yellow fever vaccine responses in identical twins.

The sequence was collected from a woman aged 18-29 years in good health. The chain combines TRBV29-1 with TRBJ1-1; D call uncertain. Sample: CD4+ T cells sorted from blood. CDR3 sequence (DNA): TGCAGCGTTGGTTCCGGGTTGGACACTGAAGCTTTCTTT. As protein: CSVGSGLDTEAFF.